This is a list of T cell receptor beta chains from one sample in a study of blood T cell repertoires in COVID-19. TCRdb's table, derived via immunoSEQ multiplex PCR, lists solely in-frame clones and lacks some. The table records 240,000 or so clones, approximately 83% of them present only once. Sequenced sample: PBMCs or T cells enriched from blood (not recorded which). The receptors shown here come from a woman aged 40 to 50 with acute COVID-19. CDR3s include the opening cysteine and the closing phenylalanine or tryptophan. Fields, in order: clone size, J gene, D gene, V gene, CDR3 DNA, CDR3 protein. The D gene is left open where the match is weak. Not all rows give a size; the values are once, few, many and, for expanded clones, a class.

>NA|TRBJ1-1|TRBD1|TRBV11-2
TGTGCCAGCAGCTTCACAGGGGGCTCTAACACTGAAGCTTTCTTT
CASSFTGGSNTEAFF
>NA|TRBJ2-5|TRBD1|TRBV19
TGTGCCAGTAGTATAACACCCACAGGGGTACTGGAGACCCAGTACTTC
CASSITPTGVLETQYF
>NA|TRBJ2-7|TRBD1|TRBV19
TGTGCCAGTAGTATAGAAGACAGGGCGGTATACGAGCAGTACTTC
CASSIEDRAVYEQYF
>once|TRBJ2-1|NA|TRBV10-3
TGTGCCATCAGTACATTGACAAGCTCCTACAATGAGCAGTTCTTC
CAISTLTSSYNEQFF
>NA|TRBJ2-1|TRBD2|TRBV9
TGTGCCAGCAGCGTGGGCGGGGCGGGAGCCTTTGAGCAGTTCTTC
CASSVGGAGAFEQFF
>NA|TRBJ2-1|NA|TRBV11-3
TGTGCCAGCAGCCCACCGGGTTTGGGCAATGAGCAGTTCTTC
CASSPPGLGNEQFF
>NA|TRBJ2-1|TRBD2|TRBV14
TGTGCCAGCAGCCAAGATCGGGGCGGGAGACGGAGGAGGGGTGAGCAGTTCTTC
CASSQDRGGRRRRGEQFF
>many|TRBJ1-5|TRBD1|TRBV27
TGTGCCAGCAGTTATAGGGGACAGGGCAATCAGCCCCAGCATTTT
CASSYRGQGNQPQHF
>NA|TRBJ2-3|NA|TRBV20-1
TGCAGTGGCCTAGAGCCAGATACGCAGTATTTT
CSGLEPDTQYF
>NA|TRBJ2-1|TRBD2|TRBV11-3
TGTGCCAGCAGCTTAAGTTCAGGACTAGCGGCTGAGCAGTTCTTC
CASSLSSGLAAEQFF
>NA|TRBJ2-1|TRBD2|TRBV11-3
TGTGCCAGCAGCTCGGGACTAGCGTACGACAATGAGCAGTTCTTC
CASSSGLAYDNEQFF
>NA|TRBJ2-1|TRBD2|TRBV11-3
TGTGCCAGCAGTAGAGCTAGCGGATCGTTAAATGAGCAGTTCTTC
CASSRASGSLNEQFF
>NA|TRBJ2-6|TRBD2|TRBV29-1
TGCAGCGTTGGACTAGCGGGGGACTCTGGGGCCAACGTCCTGACTTTC
CSVGLAGDSGANVLTF
>NA|TRBJ2-3|TRBD1|TRBV29-1
TGCAGCGTTGGGGACAGGGCAGATACGCAGTATTTT
CSVGDRADTQYF
>once|TRBJ1-1|NA|TRBV4-2
TGTGCCAGCAGCCAAGTCTCGGTTCTAGGGAGGTACACTGAAGCTTTCTTT
CASSQVSVLGRYTEAFF
>NA|TRBJ1-1|NA|TRBV19
TGTGCCAGTAGTATACCGGACACTGAAGCTTTCTTT
CASSIPDTEAFF
>NA|TRBJ2-7|TRBD2|TRBV28
TGTGCCAGCAGTTTATTGCGGGGGGCGAGGGTATCCTACGAGCAGTACTTC
CASSLLRGARVSYEQYF
>NA|TRBJ1-6|NA|TRBV7-2
TGTGCCAGCAGCTTAGACAGCTATAATTCACCCCTCCACTTT
CASSLDSYNSPLHF
>NA|TRBJ1-1|TRBD1|TRBV6-5
TGTGCCAGCAGGGAGACAGGGTTATCTTTCTTT
CASRETGLSFF
>NA|TRBJ1-4|NA|TRBV12-3/TRBV12-4
TGTGCCAGCAGACGTGGAGCGGGTGAAAAACTGTTTTTT
CASRRGAGEKLFF
>NA|TRBJ2-7|TRBD1|TRBV5-4
TGTGCCAGCAGCAATCTTGACCGGGACAGGAGCTACGAGCAGTACTTC
CASSNLDRDRSYEQYF
>NA|TRBJ1-2|NA|TRBV3-1/TRBV3-2
TGTGCCAGCGGACATAACTATGGCTACACCTTC
CASGHNYGYTF